In this sample, the clone carrying this T cell receptor (beta chain) turned up many times. Its antigen is unknown. The record originates from a study of T cells after yellow fever vaccination. General study points: Secondary responses were weaker yet peaked faster, day 5 versus 15.

V gave up 7 bases and J gave up 1 base; unmatched junction bases: 2. In germline, CDR1 is SQVTM, CDR2 ANQGSEA. The length of the CDR3 is 12 residues. One entry per CDR3 protein, called by TCRdb with MiXCR from the 5' RACE reads. The repertoire holds 600,000 to 750,000 distinct CDR3 sequences, with about 12% as singletons. The chain has TRBV29-1 and TRBJ1-1; the match to TRBD1 covers 8 bases. The material sequenced was PBMCs, taken on the day of the yellow fever booster vaccination. The TCR comes from a man younger than 40 who received the YFV17D yellow fever vaccine. The CDR3 sequence: CSAGTGNTEAFF. CDR3 in DNA: TGCAGCGCCGGGACAGGGAACACTGAAGCTTTCTTT.